The present entry profiles one T cell receptor beta chain with its context. The entry originates in a study of blood T cell repertoires in COVID-19. Whole-study context: Researchers got acute and convalescent COVID-19 samples from the United States, Italy and Spain. PBMCs, B-cell-depleted T cells, or T cells were the source of the cDNA or gDNA that made up the material.

Using immunoSEQ multiplex PCR, the repertoire was profiled, and TCRdb retains in-frame clones only, with some absent. Of around 130,000 clones listed, about four fifths are singletons. This CDR3 region has 15 residues. Trimming took 3 bases from V and 0 from J, leaving 11 bases between them. Germline assignment: CDR1 SEHNR and CDR2 FQNEAQ (reference sequence). The material sequenced was peripheral blood. The chain joins TRBV7-9 to TRBJ1-1; a possible D gene is TRBD1 (6 bases). This clonotype was obtained from a woman aged 55-70 years with acute or convalescent COVID-19. CDR3 residues: CASSFLQGMNTEAFF. The DNA for the CDR3 is TGTGCCAGCAGCTTCCTGCAGGGGATGAACACTGAAGCTTTCTTT. The complete variable domain, with remaining parts taken from reference TRBV7-9 and TRBJ1-1, reads DTGVSQNPRHKITKRGQNVTFRCDPISEHNRLYWYRQTLGQGPEFLTYFQNEAQLEKSRLLSDRFSAERPKGSFSTLEIQRTEQGDSAMYLCASSFLQGMNTEAFFGQGTRLTVV.